The text below deals with one T cell receptor beta chain. These data belong to a study of shared clonotypes between healthy human individuals. The run depth of the assay was deep. As processed by the authors: In the immunoSEQ data, sequences were junction-only and lacked quality scores, so filtering differed. Some clones are missing from TCRdb's copy, which holds only in-frame ones; the method was immunoSEQ multiplex PCR. The D gene and trimming were derived from the DNA, and the V and J assignments and clone size from that table. The repertoire holds 2 million to 2.5 million clones, with less than 95% as singletons. Germline trimming cut 1 base from V and 8 bases from J; bases unmatched to any gene: 6. The CDR3 is 15 residues long. Germline CDR1 is SGHVS and CDR2 is FQNEAQ.

The chain uses TRBV7-8 and TRBJ1-2; 11 bases fit TRBD1. The receptor's source is a young man in good health. Some clones in this sample may be carry-over from other donors' samples. The sequenced sample was naive CD4+ T cells from PBMCs. As for subset: CD45RA+ positively selected. The CDR3 here is CASSLDRDRGWGYTF. The CDR3 DNA reads TGTGCCAGCAGCTTAGACCGGGACAGGGGGTGGGGCTACACCTTC.